This TCR beta chain was identified during a study of beta chain features in type 1 diabetes. Expressed TCRB transcripts were sequenced, since all the RNA that had been isolated was reverse transcribed. Sequenced by immunoSEQ multiplex PCR; TCRdb stores in-frame clones only, minus some. Of just over 450,000 clones listed, roughly 31% are singletons. The germline CDR1 and CDR2 sequences are SQVTM and ANQGSEA. The ends were cut back, 7 bases at V and 7 bases at J, with 22 bases in the middle. This CDR3 has 15 amino acids. A few counts support this clone. V usage is TRBV29-1 and J usage is TRBJ1-4; D uncertain. The TCR originated in a young man in good health. The sequencing sample was made of naive CD4+ T cells from blood. The CDR3 DNA follows: TGCAGCGGTGGTGGAGGAGGGTCCCCCGGTGAAAAACTGTTTTTT. Translated, it gives CSGGGGGSPGEKLFF.